This T cell receptor beta chain was observed in a study of T cell responses to AZD1222 COVID-19 vaccine. Findings and caveats of the study: The reported proportion of spike-specific TCRs targeting unmutated variant regions was nearly half. All repertoire sampling was performed exclusively after the peak T cell response.

Assay used: immunoSEQ multiplex PCR; TCRdb lists only in-frame clones, some missing. The sample lists about 120,000 clones, 75% to 90% occurring once. Germline V gene lookup returns CDR1 DFQATT and CDR2 SNEGSKA (reference sequence). This CDR3 spans 13 amino acids. V gave up 3 bases and J gave up 4 bases, with 12 bases separating them. A note on this clone: Its antigen is as yet unknown.

The source is an adult in good health. Sample: peripheral blood, taken on day 0 of AZD1222 vaccination. The chain uses TRBV20-1 and TRBJ1-2, with D hard to call. Written as DNA, the CDR3 is TGCAGTGCTAGTACACGGACTCTCTATGGCTACACCTTC. This sequence encodes CSASTRTLYGYTF.